These 9 T cell receptor beta chains share one sample of origin, sequenced in a study of T cells in Graves' hyperthyroidism and ophthalmopathy. There were TCR beta CDR3 regions amplified from RNA transcripts. During a first-round RT-PCR of the TCR CDR3, the HTBI primer set was used. MiXCR was run by TCRdb on the multiplex PCR reads, yielding one entry per CDR3 protein. Among roughly 700,000 distinct CDR3 sequences listed, roughly a third were seen once. The specimen was blood. Receptor source: a woman aged 40 to 49 with Graves' hyperthyroidism.

V and J are TRBV7-8 and TRBJ2-5; TRBD2 might be the D (5 bases). Between the trimmed V and J ends, which lost 5 bases and 3 bases, there was a span of 19 bases. The CDR3 extends over 16 amino acids. Germline CDR1 and CDR2: SGHVS and FQNEAQ. The CDR3 spells CASSLSATRIEETQYF. In DNA form, the CDR3 reads TGTGCCAGCAGCCTCAGCGCTACTAGAATAGAAGAGACCCAGTACTTC. The full variable domain, with the rest looked up from reference TRBV7-8 and TRBJ2-5, is GAGVSQSPRYKVAKRGQDVALRCDPISGHVSLFWYQQALGQGPEFLTYFQNEAQLDKSGLPSDRFFAERPEGSVSTLKIQRTQQEDSAVYLCASSLSATRIEETQYFGPGTRLLVL.

In this sample, this clonotype turned up a few times. This chain links TRBV24-1 with TRBJ2-5, with 9 bases that match TRBD1. The CDR3 runs to 18 residues. J lost 6 bases, V lost 11 bases, and 24 bases had no gene match. Germline CDR1 KGHDR, CDR2 SFDVKD. The CDR3 region has the DNA TGTGCCAGCTCACCGGAATTACCAGGACAGGGGTCCTTTAAGACCCAGTACTTC. This codes for CASSPELPGQGSFKTQYF.

Worth noting for this clonotype: Compared with germline, one end of the junction differs, possibly owing to a read error. The chain employs TRBV20-1 and TRBJ1-6; D is possibly TRBD1 (5 bases). Germline CDR1 reads DFQATT; CDR2 reads SNEGSKA (reference sequence). This CDR3 spans 13 amino acids. The CDR3 DNA reads TGCAGTGCTAGAGGGGGGGGGAATTCACCCCTCCGCTTT. Amino acids: CSARGGGNSPLRF.

This clonotype was found a few times. The rearrangement uses TRBV6-5 and TRBJ1-1, with a tentative D call TRBD1 (5 bases). This CDR3 has 12 amino acids. CDR1 MNHEY and CDR2 SVGAGI come from the germline V gene. The V and J ends lost 3 bases and 9 bases respectively, with 11 bases between them. CDR3 amino acids: CASSYTRGQAFF. DNA for the CDR3: TGTGCCAGCAGTTATACCCGGGGCCAAGCTTTCTTT.

The table lists this clonotype with many counts. The V and J genes are TRBV7-2 and TRBJ1-4, with no clear D. Per germline, CDR1 SGHTA and CDR2 FQGNSA. The CDR3 runs 15 residues. Trimming stripped 3 bases from V and 3 bases from J, with 11 bases between. The CDR3: CASSFQGRSNEKLFF. In nucleotides, the CDR3 is TGTGCCAGCAGCTTCCAAGGACGGTCTAATGAAAAACTGTTTTTT. The full variable domain, completed using reference TRBV7-2 and TRBJ1-4, is GAGVSQSPSNKVTEKGKDVELRCDPISGHTALYWYRQSLGQGLEFLIYFQGNSAPDKSGLPSDRFSAERTGGSVSTLTIQRTQQEDSAVYLCASSFQGRSNEKLFFGSGTQLSVL.

The chain combines TRBV6-5 with TRBJ1-1; TRBD1 agrees at 11 bases. The germline CDR1 and CDR2 sequences are MNHEY and SVGAGI. Trimming took 2 bases from V and 5 from J; bases not matched to a gene: 7. The CDR3 has 16 amino acids. Written as DNA, the CDR3 is TGTGCCAGCAGTTACCGGGACAGGGGGGTCTTGACTGAAGCTTTCTTT. It codes for CASSYRDRGVLTEAFF.

The rearrangement joins TRBV20-1 to TRBJ2-5, with 16 bases identical to TRBD2. The germline V gene encodes CDR1 DFQATT and CDR2 SNEGSKA (reference sequence). J was trimmed by 5 bases and V by 6 bases; bases with no gene match: 15. This CDR3 region has 18 residues. As DNA, the CDR3 is TGCAGTGCACGAAGAGGGACTAGCGGGGGGGCCGGGGTGGAGACCCAGTACTTC. Amino acid sequence: CSARRGTSGGAGVETQYF.

The chain couples TRBV18 to TRBJ2-7; the D gene is possibly TRBD2 (5 bases). There are 14 residues in the CDR3. The V end was cut by 8 bases, the J end by 2 bases, with 16 bases between. Germline V gene lookup returns CDR1 KGHSH and CDR2 LQKENI. The CDR3 reads CASATLDGAYEQYF. In DNA form, the CDR3 reads TGTGCCAGCGCTACCCTGGACGGGGCCTACGAGCAGTACTTC.

The rearrangement joins TRBV6-5 to TRBJ2-6; the D is unclear. Per the germline V gene, CDR1 is MNHEY and CDR2 is SVGAGI. Trimming removed 4 bases from V and 4 bases from J, with 11 bases in between. The CDR3 consists of 15 residues. CDR3 loop: CASSSDKAGANVLTF. CDR3 sequence (DNA): TGTGCCAGCAGTTCCGACAAGGCGGGGGCCAACGTCCTGACTTTC.